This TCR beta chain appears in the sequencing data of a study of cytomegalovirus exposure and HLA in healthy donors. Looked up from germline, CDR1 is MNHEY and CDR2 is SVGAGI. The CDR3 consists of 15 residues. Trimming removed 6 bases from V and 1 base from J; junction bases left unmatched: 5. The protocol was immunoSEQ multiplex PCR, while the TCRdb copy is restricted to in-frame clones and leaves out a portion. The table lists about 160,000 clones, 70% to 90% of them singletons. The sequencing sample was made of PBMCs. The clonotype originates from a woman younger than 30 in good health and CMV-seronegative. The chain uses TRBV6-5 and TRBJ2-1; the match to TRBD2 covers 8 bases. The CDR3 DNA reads TGTGCCAGCAGCCCCCTAGCGGGTTCCTACAATGAGCAGTTCTTC. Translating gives CASSPLAGSYNEQFF.